This TCR beta chain appears in the sequencing data of a study of Ad26.COV2.S vaccination and SARS-CoV-2 variants. Study in general: Each vaccinee took Ad26.COV2.S intramuscularly, once or twice 56 days apart.

Study findings and constraints: The study found similar non-spike TCR breadth in vaccine and placebo recipients. Placebo recipients showed lower spike-specific TCR breadth than vaccinees.

V was clipped by 6 bases and J by 8 bases; unmatched bases: 13. CDR3 size: 16 residues. Per the germline V gene, CDR1 is LNHDA and CDR2 is SQIVND (reference sequence). Treatment defined: roughly 18 received Ad26.COV2.S at low or high dose, single or two shots; about 5 received placebo; per-sample allocation not given. The samples date from day 63 after the first vaccine or placebo injection. Expressing Wuhan-strain SARS-CoV-2 spike, an Ad26 vector served as the vaccine. A remark on this clone: No antigen is known for it.

Clones were sequenced by immunoSEQ multiplex PCR, and TCRdb holds only the in-frame ones, with some missing. The sample holds hundreds of thousands of clones, 89% seen once. This chain links TRBV19 with TRBJ2-1, with 10 bases matching TRBD2. The sequence was collected from a person between 18 and 60 years old who received the Ad26.COV2.S COVID-19 vaccine or a placebo. The input for sequencing was peripheral blood, taken in a trial of Ad26.COV2.S vaccine versus placebo. The CDR3 is CASSPRLSGRADEQFF. In DNA, the CDR3 is TGTGCCAGTAGCCCACGATTGAGCGGGAGGGCCGATGAGCAGTTCTTC.